One sample yielded the 8 T cell receptor beta chains listed below, sequenced in a study of blood T cell repertoires in COVID-19. This table comes from immunoSEQ multiplex PCR, and its TCRdb copy is limited to in-frame clones, with some not included. The sample includes under 300,000 clones, approximately 84% seen only once; the top ten take about 15%. Sequencing used PBMCs or T cells enriched from blood (not recorded which). Receptors originate from a man between 40 and 49 years old who had recovered from COVID-19.

This clone was counted only a few times. The chain is built from TRBV7-9 and TRBJ1-6, with D possibly matching TRBD1 (6 bases). The length of the CDR3 is 12 residues. Germline loops: CDR1 SEHNR, CDR2 FQNEAQ (reference sequence). Trimming removed 2 bases from V and 16 bases from J, with 12 bases in between. The CDR3 DNA reads as TGTGCCAGCAGCTTATCCGGGGACATACTCCACTTT. As protein: CASSLSGDILHF.

This clone has more than one count but fewer than ten. The chain uses TRBV24-1 and TRBJ2-1; 10 bases match TRBD2. The CDR3 spans 14 residues. With 2 bases clipped from V and 13 bases from J, the junction kept 7 bases outside the gene matches. From germline, CDR1 is KGHDR and CDR2 SFDVKD. The CDR3 reads CATSDYRTSGVQFF. The CDR3 coding sequence is TGTGCCACCAGTGATTACCGAACTAGCGGGGTTCAGTTCTTC.

The genes are TRBV29-1 and TRBJ2-5; TRBD1 might be the D (6 bases). This CDR3 has 15 residues. Germline V gives CDR1 SQVTM, CDR2 ANQGSEA. Trimming took 0 bases from V and 0 from J, leaving 11 bases between them. CDR3 bases: TGCAGCGTTGAAGATGCAGGGGCGTACCAAGAGACCCAGTACTTC. Encoded protein: CSVEDAGAYQETQYF.

The V and J genes are TRBV6-2 or TRBV6-3 and TRBJ2-7; 11 nucleotides agree with TRBD1. Germline V CDR1 and CDR2: MNHEY, SVGEGT. The V segment lost 6 bases and the J segment 2 bases; nucleotides outside the gene matches: 6. This CDR3 region has 15 residues. CDR3 DNA: TGTGCCAGCAGCGAAAGGACAGGGGGCCCCTACGAGCAGTACTTC. Protein sequence: CASSERTGGPYEQYF.

V usage is TRBV28 and J usage is TRBJ1-1; no reliable D call. Per the germline V gene, CDR1 is MDHEN and CDR2 is SYDVKM. The CDR3 extends over 14 amino acids. Trimming removed 7 bases at V and 0 bases at J, with 12 bases between. The CDR3 nucleotides are TGTGCCAGCAACATTGTCCAAATGAACACTGAAGCTTTCTTT. Its translation is CASNIVQMNTEAFF.

V gene TRBV24-1 combines with J gene TRBJ2-5; the D gene is possibly TRBD1 (5 bases). The CDR3 extends over 14 amino acids. V gave up 1 base and J gave up 5 bases, with 10 bases separating them. Per the germline V gene, CDR1 is KGHDR and CDR2 is SFDVKD. The CDR3 nucleotides read TGTGCCACCAGTGATTTAACAGGTGTGGAGACCCAGTACTTC. It specifies CATSDLTGVETQYF.

J is TRBJ1-3 and V is TRBV28; D is unresolved. The CDR3 is 12 amino acids. The germline gives CDR1 MDHEN, CDR2 SYDVKM. V lost 7 bases and J lost 0, with 4 bases in between. This CDR3 reads CASTSSGNTIYF. In nucleotides, the CDR3 is TGTGCCAGCACTTCCTCTGGAAACACCATATATTTT.

This rearrangement joins TRBV14 to TRBJ2-1; D unresolved. The CDR3 runs to 13 residues. The germline gives CDR1 SGHDN, CDR2 FVKESK. V was clipped by 0 bases and J by 3 bases, with 3 bases between them. The CDR3 DNA reads TGTGCCAGCAGCCAAGACCGCTACAATGAGCAGTTCTTC. Translating gives CASSQDRYNEQFF.